The rows below give T cell receptor beta chains drawn from one sample of a study of response to subunit inactivated influenza vaccine. Using its own MiXCR run on the RT-PCR reads, TCRdb lists one record per CDR3 protein. The table includes about 620,000 distinct CDR3 sequences, 10% to 15% detected once. The sample here was PBMCs from blood, taken on the day of vaccination. Receptors originate from a man aged 50 to 60 who received an inactivated influenza vaccine. The CDR3 runs from the conserved cysteine through the conserved F or W. A D gene is named only where the DNA matches it firmly. Clone size is not always given. Where it is, it says once, few, many or a class for expanded clones.

d_call clone_size j_call v_call cdr3_length cdr3_aa cdr3_nt
NA many TRBJ2-5 TRBV6-1 14 CASSKREWQETQYF TGTGCCAGCAGTAAACGGGAGTGGCAAGAGACCCAGTACTTC
TRBD2 few TRBJ2-1 TRBV5-6 15 CASSLGLANPNEQFF TGTGCCAGCAGCTTGGGACTAGCAAACCCCAATGAGCAGTTCTTC
TRBD1 NA TRBJ1-2 TRBV5-6 13 CASSLGTGTGYTF TGTGCCAGCAGCTTGGGGACAGGGACTGGCTACACCTTC
TRBD2 few TRBJ2-1 TRBV12-3/TRBV12-4 16 CASSHRTSRSYNEQFF TGTGCCAGCAGTCACCGGACTAGTAGGTCCTACAATGAGCAGTTCTTC
TRBD1 few TRBJ1-1 TRBV5-6 14 CASSWDREGTEAFF TGTGCCAGCAGCTGGGACAGGGAGGGTACTGAAGCTTTCTTT
NA many TRBJ2-7 TRBV3-1 17 CASSQTPSDGYAYEQYF TGTGCCAGCAGCCAAACACCCTCGGACGGGTACGCCTACGAGCAGTACTTC
NA NA TRBJ2-3 TRBV4-2 16 CASSQGIQSSTDTQYF TGTGCCAGCAGCCAAGGGATACAGAGTAGCACAGATACGCAGTATTTT
TRBD2 NA TRBJ2-1 TRBV5-1 16 CASSLLALAAYNEQFF TGCGCCAGCAGCTTGTTGGCACTAGCGGCCTACAATGAGCAGTTCTTC
NA few TRBJ2-7 TRBV9 16 CASRRGNSGHSYEQYF TGTGCCAGCAGAAGGGGTAATAGCGGACACTCCTACGAGCAGTACTTC
NA NA TRBJ2-7 TRBV5-1 13 CASSDAGAYEQYF TGCGCCAGCAGCGACGCAGGGGCCTACGAGCAGTACTTC
NA NA TRBJ2-1 TRBV5-1 12 CASREEWREQFF TGCGCCAGCAGGGAAGAGTGGCGGGAGCAGTTCTTC
TRBD2 NA TRBJ2-2 TRBV5-1 16 CASSVISGRRSGELFF TGCGCCAGCAGCGTGATTAGCGGGAGAAGATCCGGGGAGCTGTTTTTT
NA few TRBJ2-1 TRBV4-2 12 CASSQVEGEQFF TGTGCCAGCAGCCAAGTTGAGGGTGAGCAGTTCTTC
NA many TRBJ1-1 TRBV7-3 13 CASSLTGSTEAFF TGTGCCAGCAGTTTAACAGGGAGCACTGAAGCTTTCTTT
TRBD1 NA TRBJ1-1 TRBV2 14 CASRAGTANTEAFF TGTGCCAGCAGGGCCGGGACAGCGAACACTGAAGCTTTCTTT
TRBD2 few TRBJ2-7 TRBV29-1 13 CSGQLAGDYEQYF TGCAGCGGCCAACTAGCGGGAGACTACGAGCAGTACTTC
TRBD2 many TRBJ2-2 TRBV29-1 14 CSVVIGRSTGELFF TGCAGCGTTGTAATCGGGAGGTCCACCGGGGAGCTGTTTTTT
TRBD2 NA TRBJ2-2 TRBV9 15 CASSASGGKTGELFF TGTGCCAGCAGTGCTAGCGGGGGAAAGACCGGGGAGCTGTTTTTT
TRBD2 few TRBJ2-1 TRBV29-1 14 CSVSGRGAYNEQFF TGCAGCGTTAGTGGGCGGGGGGCCTACAATGAGCAGTTCTTC
NA few TRBJ2-5 TRBV29-1 15 CSVAPDGGYQETQYF TGCAGCGTCGCCCCGGACGGAGGGTACCAAGAGACCCAGTACTTC
NA NA TRBJ2-7 TRBV7-9 12 CASSSERNEQYF TGTGCCAGCAGCTCGGAGAGGAACGAGCAGTACTTC
NA few TRBJ1-1 TRBV7-2 14 CASSLYGTGTEAFF TGTGCCAGCAGCTTATACGGGACGGGGACTGAAGCTTTCTTT
NA NA TRBJ1-6 TRBV4-2 18 CASSQESSAGNTNSPLHF TGTGCCAGCAGCCAGGAATCGTCGGCAGGCAATACTAATTCACCCCTCCACTTT
NA many TRBJ2-1 TRBV7-9 12 CASSGRTDEQFF TGTGCCAGCAGCGGGAGGACCGATGAGCAGTTCTTC
TRBD1 NA TRBJ2-3 TRBV28 16 CASSLWSIDRGDTQYF TGTGCCAGCAGTTTATGGTCCATCGACAGGGGTGATACGCAGTATTTT
NA many TRBJ2-5 TRBV3-1 15 CASSQGPTNQETQYF TGTGCCAGCAGCCAAGGACCGACGAACCAAGAGACCCAGTACTTC
NA NA TRBJ2-5 TRBV11-2 14 CASSFEKRGETQYF TGTGCCAGCAGCTTCGAGAAGAGGGGCGAGACCCAGTACTTC
NA many TRBJ1-4 TRBV5-1 15 CASSLGRLTNEKLFF TGCGCCAGCAGCTTGGGACGCTTAACTAATGAAAAACTGTTTTTT
TRBD1 many TRBJ2-7 TRBV10-3 13 CAISAYDRDEQYF TGTGCCATCAGTGCCTACGACAGGGACGAGCAGTACTTC
TRBD2 NA TRBJ2-1 TRBV6-5 16 CASRLAGGESYNEQFF TGTGCCAGCAGATTAGCGGGAGGGGAATCCTACAATGAGCAGTTCTTC
NA few TRBJ2-2 TRBV9 14 CASSPHLSSGELFF TGTGCCAGCAGCCCCCACCTTAGCTCCGGGGAGCTGTTTTTT
NA few TRBJ2-3 TRBV5-1 14 CASKVGTSTDTQYF TGCGCCAGCAAGGTGGGGACTAGCACAGATACGCAGTATTTT
TRBD2 NA TRBJ2-3 TRBV7-2 16 CASSTGLAGGTDTQYF TGTGCCAGCAGCACCGGCCTGGCGGGGGGGACAGATACGCAGTATTTT
NA few TRBJ1-6 TRBV7-2 13 CASSLDMFSPLHF TGTGCCAGCAGCTTAGATATGTTCTCACCCCTCCACTTT
TRBD2 NA TRBJ2-1 TRBV12-3/TRBV12-4 15 CASTQSAGSYNEQFF TGTGCCAGCACCCAATCAGCGGGGTCTTACAATGAGCAGTTCTTC
NA NA TRBJ2-1 TRBV5-1 16 CASSFSSLVSYNEQFF TGCGCCAGCAGCTTCAGTTCACTTGTCTCCTACAATGAGCAGTTCTTC
NA few TRBJ2-7 TRBV28 16 CASSPPSVVSSYEQYF TGTGCCAGCAGTCCCCCTTCCGTGGTGAGCTCCTACGAGCAGTACTTC
TRBD2 few TRBJ2-3 TRBV12-3/TRBV12-4 16 CASSSSLAGGKSTQYF TGTGCCAGCAGTTCCTCACTAGCGGGGGGGAAGAGTACGCAGTATTTT
NA few TRBJ1-3 TRBV20-1 13 CSALGRSGNTIYF TGCAGTGCACTGGGACGCTCTGGAAACACCATATATTTT
NA few TRBJ1-5 TRBV5-1 15 CASSSGPSANQPQHF TGCGCCAGCAGCTCTGGCCCGTCTGCCAATCAGCCCCAGCATTTT
TRBD1 few TRBJ2-2 TRBV5-1 16 CASSLAGTGGTGELFF TGCGCCAGCAGCTTAGCCGGGACAGGGGGCACCGGGGAGCTGTTTTTT
TRBD2 many TRBJ2-5 TRBV2 15 CASSEGLAGVETQYF TGTGCCAGCAGTGAAGGACTAGCGGGAGTGGAGACCCAGTACTTC
TRBD1 NA TRBJ1-1 TRBV19 17 CASSSSGTGGAGTEAFF TGTGCCAGTAGTAGTTCCGGGACAGGGGGCGCTGGCACTGAAGCTTTCTTT
NA many TRBJ1-5 TRBV6-2/TRBV6-3 15 CASSYRDGYNQPQHF TGTGCCAGCAGTTACCGGGACGGCTACAATCAGCCCCAGCATTTT
NA few TRBJ1-5 TRBV12-3/TRBV12-4 15 CASSKQGKGNQPQHF TGTGCCAGCAGTAAACAGGGTAAGGGCAATCAGCCCCAGCATTTT
NA once TRBJ2-4 TRBV5-5 15 CASSPFDRAKNIQYF TGTGCCAGCAGCCCCTTCGACAGGGCCAAAAACATTCAGTACTTC
NA few TRBJ2-7 TRBV29-1 12 CSGGTGTYEQYF TGCAGCGGTGGGACGGGGACCTACGAGCAGTACTTC
NA few TRBJ2-7 TRBV28 13 CASSFEDRYEQYF TGTGCCAGCAGTTTCGAGGACCGCTACGAGCAGTACTTC
TRBD1 few TRBJ2-7 TRBV7-9 15 CASSLFGTEYYEQYF TGTGCCAGCAGCTTGTTCGGGACAGAGTACTACGAGCAGTACTTC
TRBD2 NA TRBJ2-3 TRBV20-1 16 CSARTRVAGRVDTQYF TGCAGTGCTAGGACCCGGGTAGCGGGAAGAGTAGATACGCAGTATTTT
NA few TRBJ1-1 TRBV6-5 15 CASSYSSQVNTEAFF TGTGCCAGCAGTTACTCGTCCCAGGTGAACACTGAAGCTTTCTTT
NA NA TRBJ2-6 TRBV7-9 16 CASSSTGNPGANVLTF TGTGCCAGCAGCTCAACAGGGAATCCTGGGGCCAACGTCCTGACTTTC
NA many TRBJ2-7 TRBV6-2/TRBV6-3 15 CASSPPGGTTYEQYF TGTGCCAGCAGTCCCCCTGGTGGTACTACCTACGAGCAGTACTTC
NA few TRBJ2-3 TRBV9 15 CASSVEWLSTDTQYF TGTGCCAGCAGCGTAGAATGGTTATCCACAGATACGCAGTATTTT
NA few TRBJ2-1 TRBV29-1 16 CSVPRRKRLSYNEQFF TGCAGCGTTCCGAGGCGGAAGAGACTCTCCTACAATGAGCAGTTCTTC
NA NA TRBJ2-2 TRBV30 14 CAWSTGPNTGELFF TGTGCCTGGAGTACCGGACCGAACACCGGGGAGCTGTTTTTT
NA few TRBJ2-7 TRBV10-3 14 CAITRGGGAYEQYF TGTGCCATCACCAGGGGCGGTGGCGCCTACGAGCAGTACTTC
NA NA TRBJ2-1 TRBV12-3/TRBV12-4 13 CASCFSGPYEQFF TGTGCCAGCTGTTTTTCGGGACCGTATGAGCAGTTCTTC
NA few TRBJ1-1 TRBV4-1 15 CASSHPGQLNTEAFF TGCGCCAGCAGCCATCCGGGACAACTGAACACTGAAGCTTTCTTT